The T cell receptor beta chain under discussion was sequenced for a study of shared clonotypes between healthy human individuals. The study, taken as a whole, reports: In contrast to clonotypes shared by all four donors, non-shared clonotypes had lower generation probabilities.

Libraries were prepared by immunoSEQ multiplex PCR; TCRdb keeps only in-frame clonotypes and omits some of them. This sample yields 300,000 or so clones, of which approximately 79% are seen a single time; about 9.3% belongs to the top ten. In regard to this clone: The target antigen is unknown.

The CDR3 spans 14 residues. Trimming removed 5 bases from V and 7 bases from J, with 14 bases in between. CDR1 and CDR2 (germline): MDHEN, SYDVKM. Sequencing used memory CD4+ T cells sorted from blood. Sample subset: CD45RA-negative fraction. The origin of this receptor is a man aged 25-40 years in good health. The J gene is TRBJ1-4, the V gene TRBV28; a weak D match, TRBD1 (6 bases). CDR3 loop: CASSRTAGLEKLFF. The CDR3, as DNA: TGTGCCAGCAGTAGGACAGCGGGGCTTGAAAAACTGTTTTTT.